This T cell receptor (beta chain) was profiled in a study of blood T cell repertoires in COVID-19. The germline V gene encodes CDR1 MNHNS and CDR2 SASEGT. Trimming pared 3 bases from V and 3 bases from J, leaving 15 bases between. This CDR3 spans 15 amino acids. Within the 2 weeks before study entry, each person in the exposed group met a COVID-19 case. Sequenced by immunoSEQ multiplex PCR; TCRdb stores in-frame clones only, minus some. The top ten hold roughly 3.9% of the sample, which has approximately 300,000 clones, 90% seen once. This sequence was found in a woman between 25 and 40 years old who had been exposed to COVID-19. The rearrangement uses TRBV6-1 and TRBJ2-7; the D gene is possibly TRBD1 (5 bases). The sequenced sample consisted of PBMCs or T cells enriched from blood (not recorded which). The CDR3 is CASSDRARADYEQYF. CDR3 DNA: TGTGCCAGCAGTGATCGGGCCAGGGCGGACTACGAGCAGTACTTC.